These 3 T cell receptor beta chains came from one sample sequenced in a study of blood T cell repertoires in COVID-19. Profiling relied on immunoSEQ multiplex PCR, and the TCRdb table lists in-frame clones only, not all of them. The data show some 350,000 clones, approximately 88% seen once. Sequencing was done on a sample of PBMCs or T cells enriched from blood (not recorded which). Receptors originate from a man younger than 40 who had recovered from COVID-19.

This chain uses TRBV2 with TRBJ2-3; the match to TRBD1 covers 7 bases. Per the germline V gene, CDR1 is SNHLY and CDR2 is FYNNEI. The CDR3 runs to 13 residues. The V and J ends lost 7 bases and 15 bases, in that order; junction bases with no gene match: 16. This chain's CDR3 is CASTRGRSASLYF. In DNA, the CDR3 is TGTGCCAGCACAAGGGGGCGATCAGCGTCCCTATATTTT.

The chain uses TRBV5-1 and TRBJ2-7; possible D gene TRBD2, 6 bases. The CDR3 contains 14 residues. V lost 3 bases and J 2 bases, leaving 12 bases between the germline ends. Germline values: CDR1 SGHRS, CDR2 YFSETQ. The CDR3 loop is CASSSGGGTYEQYF. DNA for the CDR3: TGCGCCAGCAGCTCGGGTGGGGGGACCTACGAGCAGTACTTC.

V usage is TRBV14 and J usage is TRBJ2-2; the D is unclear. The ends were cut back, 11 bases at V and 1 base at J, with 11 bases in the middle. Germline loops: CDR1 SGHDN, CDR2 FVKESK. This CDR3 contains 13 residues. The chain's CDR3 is CACSPLNTGELFF. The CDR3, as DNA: TGTGCCTGTAGCCCATTGAACACCGGGGAGCTGTTTTTT.